The 18 T cell receptor beta chains below all came from one sample that was sequenced in a study of T cells in localized non-small cell lung cancer. Assay used: immunoSEQ multiplex PCR; TCRdb lists only in-frame clones, some missing. The profile shows more than 2,500 clones, approximately 35% of them singletons. The sequencing used normal lung tissue next to the tumor, collected before any cancer treatment. The receptors stem from a male donor aged 60 or older with stage I squamous cell lung carcinoma.

In its sample, this clone was seen a few times. The chain uses TRBV19 and TRBJ2-3; unclear D gene. This CDR3 is built from 12 residues. With 1 base removed from V and 5 bases from J, the gap between germline ends came to 4 bases. The germline V gene has CDR1 LNHDA and CDR2 SQIVND (reference sequence). The CDR3: CASSIGRDTQYF. The CDR3, as DNA: TGTGCCAGTAGTATAGGCAGAGATACGCAGTATTTT.

The gene calls are TRBV12-5 and TRBJ1-2; maybe TRBD1 (6 bases). CDR3 length: 14 residues. Trimming cost V 3 bases and J 8 bases, with 16 bases left between them. Per germline, CDR1 LGHNT and CDR2 FRNRAP. The CDR3 bases are TGTGCTAGTGGTTTTCAGGGGCCAGAGGGAGGCTACACCTTC. Its protein product is CASGFQGPEGGYTF.

This clone was detected a few times. The chain carries TRBV7-1 and TRBJ2-7; 7 bases map to TRBD1. TRBV7-1 has ORF status, its function being uncertain. V shed 5 bases, J shed 3 bases, and the junction held 4 bases outside the gene matches. The CDR3 length is 13 residues. Here the CDR3 DNA reads TGTGCCAGCAGCCCCCGGACAGGCTACGAGCAGTACTTC. Translated, it gives CASSPRTGYEQYF.

This clone was seen more than once but under ten times. The rearrangement uses TRBV19 and TRBJ1-5; D call uncertain. The CDR3 totals 15 residues. Trimming shortened V by 5 bases and J by 1 base, and 12 bases separated the two germline ends. Germline assignment: CDR1 LNHDA and CDR2 SQIVND (reference sequence). As DNA, the CDR3 is TGTGCCAGTAGTGGAAACGTCCGCAGCAATCAGCCCCAGCATTTT. Protein: CASSGNVRSNQPQHF.

This clone was detected a few times. The DNA of the CDR3 is TGTGCCAGCAGTCGGACCAGAGATACGCAGTATTTT. It specifies CASSRTRDTQYF. The rearrangement links TRBV6-8 to TRBJ2-3; D not certain. V was trimmed by 5 bases and J by 5 bases, leaving 8 bases between them. The V gene's germline CDR1 is MNHGY and CDR2 SAAAGT. The CDR3 extends over 12 amino acids.

By share, this clone ranks as large (0.1 to 1%). This chain uses TRBV6-8 with TRBJ2-1; the D call may be TRBD1 or TRBD2 (5 bases each). The CDR3 is 13 amino acids. The ends were cut back, 0 bases at V and 8 bases at J, with 8 bases in the middle. In germline, CDR1 is MNHGY, CDR2 SAAAGT. The CDR3 loop is CASSYSGEDEQFF. For the CDR3, the DNA is TGTGCCAGCAGTTACTCGGGGGAAGATGAGCAGTTCTTC.

The rearrangement uses TRBV10-3 and TRBJ1-5, with D possibly TRBD1 on 6 matching bases. Germline V gives CDR1 ENHRY, CDR2 SYGVKD. CDR3 length equals 15 residues. V shed 0 bases and J shed 6 bases, with 12 bases lying between them. The CDR3 nucleotides are TGTGCCATCAGTGAGTCGAAAGGGGGAGGTCAGCCCCAGCATTTT. Protein sequence: CAISESKGGGQPQHF.

This clone is medium-sized by share. V and J are TRBV11-3 and TRBJ2-3; no clear D gene. Germline CDR1 reads SGHNT; CDR2 reads YENEEA. The CDR3 length is 14 residues. Trimming took 3 bases from V and 5 from J, leaving 12 bases between them. In DNA, the CDR3 is TGTGCCAGCAGCTTGCCAAAAACCAGAGATACGCAGTATTTT. Translation: CASSLPKTRDTQYF.

The chain carries TRBV30 and TRBJ1-4; tentative D call: TRBD1 (5 bases). The CDR3 length is 14 residues. Trimming removed 2 bases from V and 4 bases from J, with 11 bases in between. Germline CDR1 GTSNPN, CDR2 SVGIG (reference sequence). CDR3 region: CAWSKGDNNEKLFF. In nucleotides, the CDR3 is TGTGCCTGGAGTAAAGGGGATAATAATGAAAAACTGTTTTTT.

The chain joins TRBV22-1 to TRBJ2-6. TRBV22-1 is assigned pseudogene status. The CDR3 extends over 17 amino acids. The CDR3 DNA sequence: TGTCCTGGGAGGTCACGACGCGAACAAAGTCGGGCCAACGTCCTGACTTTC. As protein: CPGRSRREQSRANVLTF.

The rearrangement uses TRBV6-8 and TRBJ1-2; TRBD1 might be the D (6 bases). This CDR3 spans 16 amino acids. V lost 0 bases and J lost 3, with 14 bases in between. The germline gives CDR1 MNHGY, CDR2 SAAAGT. The CDR3, as DNA: TGTGCCAGCAGTTACTCCGGCAGGGGTATCCACTATGGCTACACCTTC. It codes for CASSYSGRGIHYGYTF.

The J gene is TRBJ2-1, the V gene TRBV19; D perhaps matches TRBD2 (6 bases). CDR1 and CDR2 (germline): LNHDA, SQIVND (reference sequence). Trimming removed 6 bases at V and 3 bases at J, with 15 bases between. This CDR3 comprises 15 residues. CDR3 amino acids: CASSKFSGSYNEQFF. The CDR3 DNA is TGTGCCAGTAGCAAATTTAGCGGTAGCTACAATGAGCAGTTCTTC.

The V call is TRBV6-8, the J call TRBJ2-5; D may be TRBD2 (5 bases). CDR1 and CDR2 (germline): MNHGY, SAAAGT. V was clipped by 2 bases and J by 5 bases, with 24 bases between them. This CDR3 has 18 residues. The CDR3 here is CASSYDRNRRGSAETQYF. CDR3 nucleotide sequence: TGTGCCAGCAGTTACGACCGGAACCGACGGGGTTCGGCGGAGACCCAGTACTTC.

This clone has only a few counts. The chain employs TRBV30 and TRBJ2-1; weak D call: TRBD1 (5 bases). The germline CDR1 and CDR2 sequences are GTSNPN and SVGIG (reference sequence). The CDR3 extends over 13 amino acids. V dropped 7 bases and J dropped 0 bases, with 10 bases sitting between them. CDR3 coding DNA: TGTGCCTTTGAGACAGCCTCCTACAATGAGCAGTTCTTC. This encodes CAFETASYNEQFF. Full variable domain (outside the CDR3, taken from reference TRBV30 and TRBJ2-1): SQTIHQWPATLVQPVGSPLSLECTVEGTSNPNLYWYRQAAGRGLQLLFYSVGIGQISSEVPQNLSASRPQDRQFILSSKKLLLSDSGFYLCAFETASYNEQFFGPGTRLTVL.

Points on this clone: At one boundary the junction diverges from the germline segment, which might be a read error. This sequence joins TRBV11-3 and TRBJ2-1; TRBD2 aligns across 7 bases. Germline V gives CDR1 SGHNT, CDR2 YENEEA. The length of the CDR3 is 16 residues. CDR3 protein: CASSATAGLSYNEQFF. CDR3 nucleotide sequence: TGTGCTAGCAGCGCAACAGCGGGGCTATCCTACAATGAGCAGTTCTTC.

This clone was detected only a few times. The gene calls are TRBV2 and TRBJ2-3; the D is unclear. The length of the CDR3 is 14 residues. Germline CDR1 reads SNHLY; CDR2 reads FYNNEI. The germline V and J ends were trimmed by 3 bases and 2 bases, with 9 bases remaining between them. The CDR3 region is CASSDFGATDTQYF. In DNA form, the CDR3 reads TGTGCCAGCAGTGATTTCGGCGCCACAGATACGCAGTATTTT.

The chain couples TRBV30 to TRBJ1-2; 9 nucleotides align to TRBD1. Trimming removed 4 bases from V and 8 bases from J; junction bases left unmatched: 17. The CDR3 is 16 residues long. Germline CDR1 GTSNPN, CDR2 SVGIG (reference sequence). DNA for the CDR3: TGTGCCTGGACGAAGGGACAGGGATCCCCTATCAGGGGCTACACCTTC. It encodes CAWTKGQGSPIRGYTF.

This chain uses TRBV19 with TRBJ1-5, with D possibly being TRBD1 (5 bases). Germline V CDR1 and CDR2: LNHDA, SQIVND (reference sequence). This CDR3 comprises 16 residues. The V end lost 5 bases, the J end lost 0 bases, and 14 bases lay between the germline ends. Here the CDR3 DNA reads TGTGCCAGTAGTGGACCCACGGGGGTTAGCAATCAGCCCCAGCATTTT. Amino acid sequence: CASSGPTGVSNQPQHF.